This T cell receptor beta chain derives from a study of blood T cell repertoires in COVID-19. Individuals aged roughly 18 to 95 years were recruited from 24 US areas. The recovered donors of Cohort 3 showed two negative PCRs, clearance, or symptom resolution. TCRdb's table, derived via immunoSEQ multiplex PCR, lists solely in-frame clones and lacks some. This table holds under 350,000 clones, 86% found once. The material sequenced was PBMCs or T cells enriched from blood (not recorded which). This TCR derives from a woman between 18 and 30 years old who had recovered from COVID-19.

The CDR3 DNA sequence: TGTGCCAGCAGCTTAGGAGATCAGCCCCAGCATTTT. Residues: CASSLGDQPQHF. J is TRBJ1-5 and V is TRBV7-9; D call uncertain. The ends were cut back, 1 base at V and 5 bases at J, with 3 bases in the middle. The V gene's germline CDR1 is SEHNR and CDR2 FQNEAQ (reference sequence). The CDR3 loop spans 12 amino acids.